These 13 T cell receptor beta chains came from one sample sequenced in a study of T cell responses to AZD1222 COVID-19 vaccine. Generated by immunoSEQ multiplex PCR, the TCRdb table keeps only in-frame clones and is missing some. Of about 140,000 clones in the sample, about 93% were seen once. This sample comprised peripheral blood, obtained 28 days after the second AZD1222 dose. The receptors come from an adult who received the AZD1222 COVID-19 vaccine.

For this clone: Other DNA sequences in this specimen translate into the identical CDR3. V and J are TRBV20-1 and TRBJ2-7; D perhaps matches TRBD1 (6 bases). There are 11 residues in the CDR3. In germline, CDR1 is DFQATT, CDR2 SNEGSKA (reference sequence). V shed 6 bases and J shed 3 bases, with 9 bases lying between them. In nucleotides, the CDR3 is TGCAGTGCCCGCAGGGGCTACGAGCAGTACTTC. Translated: CSARRGYEQYF.

This chain connects TRBV5-5 to TRBJ1-4; perhaps TRBD1 as D (6 bases). Germline V gene lookup returns CDR1 SGHKS and CDR2 YYEKEE (reference sequence). V shed 4 bases and J shed 7 bases, with 17 bases lying between them. The CDR3 runs 15 residues. The CDR3 here is CASSPQGRKAEKLFF. For the CDR3, the DNA is TGTGCCAGCAGCCCACAGGGCAGGAAGGCTGAAAAACTGTTTTTT. Using reference TRBV5-5 and TRBJ1-4 for the parts outside the CDR3, the full variable domain is DAGVTQSPTHLIKTRGQQVTLRCSPISGHKSVSWYQQVLGQGPQFIFQYYEKEERGRGNFPDRFSARQFPNYSSELNVNALLLGDSALYLCASSPQGRKAEKLFFGSGTQLSVL.

This clone appeared once. The J gene is TRBJ2-3, the V gene TRBV9; TRBD1 or TRBD2 may be the D gene (6 bases each). The CDR3 is 13 residues long. From germline, CDR1 is SGDLS and CDR2 YYNGEE. V was cut by 4 bases and J by 4 bases, with 10 bases left in between. In DNA form, the CDR3 reads TGTGCCAGCAGCAAGGGGGGCGCAGATACGCAGTATTTT. It encodes CASSKGGADTQYF.

The chain employs TRBV7-2 and TRBJ2-3; no definite D call. From germline, CDR1 is SGHTA and CDR2 FQGNSA. Deletions cut 1 base from V and 4 bases from J, with 12 bases between. The CDR3 sequence is 15 residues long. The CDR3: CASSLGGSRADTQYF. CDR3 sequence (DNA): TGTGCCAGCAGCTTAGGGGGTTCTAGGGCAGATACGCAGTATTTT.

The CDR3 DNA is TGTGCCAGCAGTACAGGGGTTGGCTATGGCTACACCTTC. It specifies CASSTGVGYGYTF. This sequence joins TRBV2 and TRBJ1-2; 7 positions match TRBD1. Unmatched junction bases numbered 4, after V lost 5 bases and J lost 4 bases. Germline CDR1 is SNHLY and CDR2 is FYNNEI. The CDR3 runs 13 residues.

The rearrangement links TRBV27 to TRBJ2-7; TRBD1 or TRBD2 may be the D gene (5 bases each). The germline V gene has CDR1 MNHEY and CDR2 SMNVEV (reference sequence). V gave up 2 bases and J gave up 13 bases, with 15 bases separating them. The CDR3 has 12 amino acids. The CDR3 protein is CASSLSRGREYF. The CDR3 DNA follows: TGTGCCAGCAGTTTAAGTCGGGGCCGGGAATACTTC.

As DNA, the CDR3 is TGTGCCAGTCGACCACAGGGAGTGAACACTGAAGCTTTCTTT. Its protein product is CASRPQGVNTEAFF. The chain has TRBV19 and TRBJ1-1, with D possibly being TRBD1 (6 bases). Trimming cost V 8 bases and J 0 bases, with 13 bases left between them. The CDR3 runs to 14 residues. The germline V gene has CDR1 LNHDA and CDR2 SQIVND (reference sequence).

J is TRBJ2-4 and V is TRBV7-3; 10 bases fit TRBD1. Germline loops: CDR1 SGHTA, CDR2 FQGTGA. The CDR3 totals 15 residues. The trim removed 4 bases at V and 8 bases at J, leaving 8 bases unmatched. Here the CDR3 DNA reads TGTGCCAGCAGCTCAACGGGACAGGGGTTCGACATTCAGTACTTC. This sequence encodes CASSSTGQGFDIQYF. The complete variable domain, with remaining parts taken from reference TRBV7-3 and TRBJ2-4, reads GAGVSQTPSNKVTEKGKYVELRCDPISGHTALYWYRQSLGQGPEFLIYFQGTGAADDSGLPNDRFFAVRPEGSVSTLKIQRTERGDSAVYLCASSSTGQGFDIQYFGAGTRLSVL.

V gene TRBV28 combines with J gene TRBJ2-7; D is perhaps TRBD1 (5 bases). The germline gives CDR1 MDHEN, CDR2 SYDVKM. V was pared by 7 bases and J by 5 bases, with 18 bases between. The CDR3 is 14 residues long. CDR3 sequence reads: CASNSQGRVHEQYF. The CDR3 DNA reads TGTGCCAGCAATTCCCAGGGTAGGGTCCACGAGCAGTACTTC. The full variable domain, in which reference TRBV28 and TRBJ2-7 provide the parts outside the CDR3, is DVKVTQSSRYLVKRTGEKVFLECVQDMDHENMFWYRQDPGLGLRLIYFSYDVKMKEKGDIPEGYSVSREKKERFSLILESASTNQTSMYLCASNSQGRVHEQYFGPGTRLTVT.

The rearrangement joins TRBV25-1 to TRBJ2-7, with 9 bases fitting TRBD2. J was trimmed by 6 bases and V by 8 bases; bases with no gene match: 14. Germline CDR1 reads MGHDK; CDR2 reads SYGVNS. CDR3 length: 15 residues. CDR3 DNA: TGTGCCAGCTCGAGCTTTATAGCGGGGGAGGGCGAGCAGTACTTC. The encoded protein is CASSSFIAGEGEQYF.

The chain combines TRBV28 with TRBJ1-6; TRBD1 agrees at 9 bases. Germline loops: CDR1 MDHEN, CDR2 SYDVKM. CDR3 length: 17 residues. V lost 5 bases, J lost 6 bases, and 11 bases stayed unmatched. The CDR3 sequence is CASSPSITGGINSPLHF. As DNA, the CDR3 is TGTGCCAGCAGTCCCTCGATCACAGGGGGCATTAATTCACCCCTCCACTTT.

The chain recombines TRBV2 with TRBJ1-1; D call uncertain. With 3 bases removed from V and 4 bases from J, the gap between germline ends came to 12 bases. Germline-derived CDR1 and CDR2 are SNHLY and FYNNEI. The CDR3 covers 14 residues. The CDR3 loop is CASSEKREVTEAFF. The CDR3 DNA sequence: TGTGCCAGCAGTGAGAAGAGGGAGGTCACTGAAGCTTTCTTT.

The chain has TRBV7-3 and TRBJ2-3; D is uncertain. Germline CDR1 is SGHTA and CDR2 is FQGTGA. The germline V and J ends were trimmed by 2 bases and 8 bases, with 14 bases remaining between them. The CDR3 spans 14 residues. The CDR3 DNA follows: TGTGCCAGCAGCTTAGAGGTGATCGACGGTACGCAGTATTTT. This translates into CASSLEVIDGTQYF. The entire variable domain, with the rest obtained from reference TRBV7-3 and TRBJ2-3, is as follows: GAGVSQTPSNKVTEKGKYVELRCDPISGHTALYWYRQSLGQGPEFLIYFQGTGAADDSGLPNDRFFAVRPEGSVSTLKIQRTERGDSAVYLCASSLEVIDGTQYFGPGTRLTVL.